The text below deals with one T cell receptor beta chain. It lacks a known antigen. Per-base quality was not reported, and no clone a single base away is much larger than it. In the study, sorted CD4+ and CD8+ blood T cells from patients with severe aplastic anemia and from healthy subjects underwent deep sequencing of TCR repertoires. Ficoll-Paque density gradient centrifugation was used to isolate peripheral blood mononuclear cells. Before DNA extraction, CD4+ and CD8+ T cells were sorted with FACS or magnetic beads. This sample is part of a study of CD8+CD57+ T cells in acquired aplastic anemia (dated by TCRdb to 2017 to 2018). Turning to the overall study: A mean of approximately 3 ug of DNA, ranging from about 0.17 to 30 ug, was extracted from sorted CD4+ and CD8+ cells. Healthy donor samples averaged around 10 million reads for CD4+ and roughly 12 million for CD8+ cells. Study-wide conclusions, independent of this receptor: CD8+ Simpson's diversity did not differ significantly between patients and healthy controls (P=0.060). Around 30 CD8+ CDR3 sequences were found in both patients and controls but appeared to be highly expressed in patients and within the immunodominant clones of the patients.

Including cysteine and phenylalanine, the CDR3 has 15 amino acids. Only the CDR3 portion is preserved as DNA: 45 bases, with reading frame beginning at the first base. The V end loses 2 bases and the J end loses 2 bases, and a stretch of 13 bases separates them. CDR1 and CDR2 (MNHNS, SASEGT) derive from the germline V gene. TCR beta VDJ combination and CDR3 sequence profiling used genomic DNA as the template. An Illumina HiSeq 2000 was the platform used for TCR repertoire sequencing. In the paper's pipeline: Repertoires were assessed using TRBV/TRBJ rearrangement plots, CDR3 size and DJ length profiles, and Simpson's diversity index. Whichever DNA sequence was most abundant in the deep sequencing data was defined as the immunodominant clone. CDR3 amino acid sequences were screened for sharing across subjects and were compared with published repertoires and the VDJdb database. TCRdb cleaned the public reads at Q25 with fastp, built clones with MiXCR and kept in-frame beta chains. Under each unique CDR3 protein, matching rows form one entry showing the most common genes and DNA. It is TCRdb's table, rather than the study itself, that gives the V and J calls and clone size. Recorded for this sample are around 130,000 distinct CDR3 sequences; 48% of them occurred a single time. Around 2.5% of the sample is held by the ten biggest clonotypes.

The TCR comes from a human donor in good health, serving as a control. The receptor chain draws on TRBV6-1 and TRBJ2-7, with the D gene tentatively TRBD1 or TRBD2, based on 6 matching bases in each. Sequences were obtained from sorted CD4+, CD8+, or CD8+CD57+ T cells (not recorded which) from PBMCs. The nucleotide sequence reads TGTGCCAGCAGTGAAAGGGGGGACTCAGCCTACGAGCAGTACTTC. Its protein is CASSERGDSAYEQYF.